The present entry profiles one T cell receptor beta chain with its context. The data are from a study of tumor-infiltrating lymphocytes in oesophageal squamous cell carcinoma. The CDR3 has 21 amino acids. CDR1 and CDR2 from the germline V gene are SGHTA and FQGTGA. TCRdb re-called the PCR reads with MiXCR, one entry per CDR3 protein. The repertoire holds more than 10,000 distinct CDR3 sequences, with roughly 50% as singletons. The clonotype was recovered from a female donor with esophageal squamous cell carcinoma. The source material was esophageal tumor tissue. The chain combines TRBV7-3 with TRBJ2-7, with 16 bases fitting TRBD2. The J call may be in error: the DNA end matches TRBJ2-1 better. For the CDR3, the DNA is TGTGCCAGCAGCTTACTACCCCCGGGACTAGCGGGGGGGAGGGGATACAATGAGCAGTTCTTC. Protein sequence: CASSLLPPGLAGGRGYNEQFF.